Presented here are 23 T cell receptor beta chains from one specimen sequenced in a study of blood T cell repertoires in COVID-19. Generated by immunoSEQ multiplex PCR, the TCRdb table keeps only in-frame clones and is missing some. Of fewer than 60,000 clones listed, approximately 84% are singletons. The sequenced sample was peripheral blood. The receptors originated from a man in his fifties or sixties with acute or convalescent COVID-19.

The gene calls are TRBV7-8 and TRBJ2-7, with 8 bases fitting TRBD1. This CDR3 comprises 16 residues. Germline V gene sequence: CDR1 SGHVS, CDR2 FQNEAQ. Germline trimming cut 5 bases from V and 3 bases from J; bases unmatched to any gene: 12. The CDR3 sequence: CASSQSFGTGFYEQYF. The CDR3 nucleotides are TGTGCCAGCAGCCAATCGTTCGGGACAGGCTTCTACGAGCAGTACTTC.

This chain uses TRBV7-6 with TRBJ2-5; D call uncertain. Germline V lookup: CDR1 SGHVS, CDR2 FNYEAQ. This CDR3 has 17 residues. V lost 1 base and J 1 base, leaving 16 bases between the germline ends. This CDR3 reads CASSLVKSVTLQETQYF. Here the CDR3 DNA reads TGTGCCAGCAGCTTAGTTAAGTCAGTAACCCTCCAAGAGACCCAGTACTTC.

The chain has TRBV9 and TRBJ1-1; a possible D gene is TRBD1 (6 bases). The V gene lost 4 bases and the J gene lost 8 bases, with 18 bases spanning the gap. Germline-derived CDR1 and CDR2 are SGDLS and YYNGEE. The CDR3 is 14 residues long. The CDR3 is CASSPTLRGQEAFF. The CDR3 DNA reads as TGTGCCAGCAGCCCCACCTTAAGGGGACAAGAAGCTTTCTTT. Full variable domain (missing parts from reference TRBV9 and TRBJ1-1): DSGVTQTPKHLITATGQRVTLRCSPRSGDLSVYWYQQSLDQGLQFLIQYYNGEERAKGNILERFSAQQFPDLHSELNLSSLELGDSALYFCASSPTLRGQEAFFGQGTRLTVV.

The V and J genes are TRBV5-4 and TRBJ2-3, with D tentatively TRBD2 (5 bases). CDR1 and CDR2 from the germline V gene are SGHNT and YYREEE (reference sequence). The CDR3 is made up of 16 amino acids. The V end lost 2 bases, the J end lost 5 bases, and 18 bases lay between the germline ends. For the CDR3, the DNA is TGTGCCAGCAGCTTCAAAACAATCGAACTAGGAGATACGCAGTATTTT. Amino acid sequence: CASSFKTIELGDTQYF.

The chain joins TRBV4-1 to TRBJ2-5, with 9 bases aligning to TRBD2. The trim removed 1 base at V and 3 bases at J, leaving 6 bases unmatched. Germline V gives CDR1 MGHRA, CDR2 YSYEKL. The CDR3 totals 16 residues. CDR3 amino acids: CASSQVASGGKETQYF. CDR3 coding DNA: TGCGCCAGCAGCCAAGTCGCAAGCGGGGGGAAAGAGACCCAGTACTTC.

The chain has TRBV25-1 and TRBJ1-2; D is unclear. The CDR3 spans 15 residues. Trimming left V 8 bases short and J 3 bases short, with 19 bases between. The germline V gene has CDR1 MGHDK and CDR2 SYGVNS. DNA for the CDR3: TGTGCCAGCGAAGATTCGGGAGGGAGGGACTATGGCTACACCTTC. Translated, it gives CASEDSGGRDYGYTF.

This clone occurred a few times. CDR3 DNA sequence: TGTGCCTGGAGAGGTATCGCAGGACAGGGCCTTCTTTACACTGAAGCTTTCTTT. This sequence encodes CAWRGIAGQGLLYTEAFF. The chain combines TRBV30 with TRBJ1-1; 8 bases line up with TRBD1. CDR1 and CDR2 from the germline V gene are GTSNPN and SVGIG (reference sequence). The V segment lost 3 bases and the J segment 3 bases; nucleotides outside the gene matches: 18. The CDR3 runs to 18 residues.

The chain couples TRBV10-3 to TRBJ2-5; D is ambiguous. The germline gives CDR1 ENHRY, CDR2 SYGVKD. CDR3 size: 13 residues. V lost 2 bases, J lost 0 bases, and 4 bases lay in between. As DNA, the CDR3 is TGTGCCATCAGTGAGCTGTACCAAGAGACCCAGTACTTC. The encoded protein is CAISELYQETQYF.

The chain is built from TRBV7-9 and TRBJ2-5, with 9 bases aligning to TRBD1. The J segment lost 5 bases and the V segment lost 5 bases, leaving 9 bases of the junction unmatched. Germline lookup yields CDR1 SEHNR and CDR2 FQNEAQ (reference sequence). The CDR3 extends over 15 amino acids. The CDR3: CASSTPTGGGETQYF. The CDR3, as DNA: TGTGCCAGCAGCACCCCTACAGGGGGCGGGGAGACCCAGTACTTC.

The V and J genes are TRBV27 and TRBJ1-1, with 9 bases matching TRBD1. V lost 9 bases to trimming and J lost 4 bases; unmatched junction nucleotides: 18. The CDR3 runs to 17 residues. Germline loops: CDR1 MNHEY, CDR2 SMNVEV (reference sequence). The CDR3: CASSPTAGTGLGTEAFF. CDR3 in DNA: TGTGCCAGTAGCCCTACCGCCGGGACAGGGCTTGGCACTGAAGCTTTCTTT.

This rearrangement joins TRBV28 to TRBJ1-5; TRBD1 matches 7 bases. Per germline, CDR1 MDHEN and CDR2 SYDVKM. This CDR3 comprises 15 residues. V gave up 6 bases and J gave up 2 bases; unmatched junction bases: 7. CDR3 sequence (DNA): TGTGCCAGCAGAAAAGGGGGCCACGGCAATCAGCCCCAGCATTTT. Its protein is CASRKGGHGNQPQHF.

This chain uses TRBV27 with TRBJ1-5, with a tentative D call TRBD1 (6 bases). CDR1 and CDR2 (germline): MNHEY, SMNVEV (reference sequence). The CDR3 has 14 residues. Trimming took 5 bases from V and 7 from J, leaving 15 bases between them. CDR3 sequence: CASSQTGHGQPQHF. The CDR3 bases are TGTGCCAGCAGTCAGACAGGCCATGGCCAGCCCCAGCATTTT.

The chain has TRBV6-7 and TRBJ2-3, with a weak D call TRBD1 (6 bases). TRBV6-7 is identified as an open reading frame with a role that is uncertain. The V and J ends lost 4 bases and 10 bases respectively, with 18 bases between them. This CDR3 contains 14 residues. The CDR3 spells CASSSPATGSAQYF. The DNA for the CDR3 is TGTGCCAGCAGTTCCCCAGCCACAGGGTCCGCGCAGTATTTT.

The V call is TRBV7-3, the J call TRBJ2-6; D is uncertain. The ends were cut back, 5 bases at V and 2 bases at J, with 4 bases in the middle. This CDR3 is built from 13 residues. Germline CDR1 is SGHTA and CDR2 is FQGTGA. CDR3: CASSVTGANVLTF. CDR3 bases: TGTGCCAGCAGCGTTACTGGGGCCAACGTCCTGACTTTC.

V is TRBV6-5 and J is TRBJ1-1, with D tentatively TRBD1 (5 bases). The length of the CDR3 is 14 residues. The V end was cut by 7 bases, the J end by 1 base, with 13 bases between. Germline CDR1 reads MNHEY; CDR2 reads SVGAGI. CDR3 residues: CASNTGRGNTEAFF. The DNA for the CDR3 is TGTGCCAGCAATACAGGTAGGGGGAACACTGAAGCTTTCTTT.

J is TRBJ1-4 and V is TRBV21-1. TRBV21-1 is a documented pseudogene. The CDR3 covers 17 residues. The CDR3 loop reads CASSKGEAGWIYEKLFF. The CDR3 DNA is TGTGCCAGCAGCAAAGGGGAGGCAGGGTGGATCTATGAAAAACTGTTTTTT.

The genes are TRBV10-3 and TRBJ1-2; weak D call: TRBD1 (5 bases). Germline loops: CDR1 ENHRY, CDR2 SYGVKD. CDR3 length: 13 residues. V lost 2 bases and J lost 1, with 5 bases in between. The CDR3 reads CAISEDSNYGYTF. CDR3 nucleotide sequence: TGTGCCATCAGTGAGGACAGTAACTATGGCTACACCTTC.

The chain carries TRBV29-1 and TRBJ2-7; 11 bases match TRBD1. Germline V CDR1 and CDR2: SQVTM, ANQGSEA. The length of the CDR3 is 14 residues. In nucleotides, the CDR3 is TGCAGTTATAGTGGACAGGGGGCTCTCTACGAGCAGTACTTC. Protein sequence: CSYSGQGALYEQYF.

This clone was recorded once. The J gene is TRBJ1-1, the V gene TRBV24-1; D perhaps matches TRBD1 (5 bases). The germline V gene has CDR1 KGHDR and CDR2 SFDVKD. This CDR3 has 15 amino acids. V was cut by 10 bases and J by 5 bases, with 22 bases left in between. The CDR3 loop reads CATSPTGGDGTEAFF. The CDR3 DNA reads TGTGCCACTTCGCCTACTGGGGGGGACGGGACTGAAGCTTTCTTT.

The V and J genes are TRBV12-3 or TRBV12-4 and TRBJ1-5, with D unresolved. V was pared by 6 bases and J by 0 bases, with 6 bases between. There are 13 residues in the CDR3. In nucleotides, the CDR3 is TGTGCCAGCAGAACTCATAGCAATCAGCCCCAGCATTTT. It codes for CASRTHSNQPQHF.

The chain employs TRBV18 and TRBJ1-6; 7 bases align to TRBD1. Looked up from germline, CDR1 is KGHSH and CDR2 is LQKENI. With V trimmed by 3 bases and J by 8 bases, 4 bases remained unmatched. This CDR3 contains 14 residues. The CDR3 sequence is CASSPRQGDSPLHF. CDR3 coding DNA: TGTGCCAGCTCACCCCGACAGGGAGATTCACCCCTCCACTTT.

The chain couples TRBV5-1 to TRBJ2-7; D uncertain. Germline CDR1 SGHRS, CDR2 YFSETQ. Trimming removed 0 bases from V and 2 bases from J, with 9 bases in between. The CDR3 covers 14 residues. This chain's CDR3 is CASSLELSPYEQYF. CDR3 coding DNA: TGCGCCAGCAGCTTGGAGCTGAGCCCCTACGAGCAGTACTTC.

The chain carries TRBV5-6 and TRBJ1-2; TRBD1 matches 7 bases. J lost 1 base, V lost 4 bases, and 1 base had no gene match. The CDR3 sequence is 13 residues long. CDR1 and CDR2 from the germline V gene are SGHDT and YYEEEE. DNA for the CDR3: TGTGCCAGCAGCGGGGACAGTAACTATGGCTACACCTTC. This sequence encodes CASSGDSNYGYTF.